Listed here are 26 T cell receptor beta chains from one sample, sequenced in a study of T-cell reconstitution after alpha-beta-depleted transplantation in children. Molecular barcoding with unique molecular identifiers was used for the TCRbeta library. TCRdb fed the PCR reads into MiXCR, producing one record per CDR3 protein. Of hundreds of thousands of distinct CDR3 sequences listed, approximately 10% are singletons. The starting material was peripheral blood, obtained 180 days after TCRalphabeta/CD19-depleted stem cell transplant. The source of these receptors is a male patient aged 2 to 10 who had a stem cell transplant for chronic granulomatous disease, so the T cells may come from the graft donor.

This clonotype has just a few counts. The chain uses TRBV14 and TRBJ2-7; no definite D call. V lost 2 bases and J 3 bases, leaving 11 bases between the germline ends. In germline, CDR1 is SGHDN, CDR2 FVKESK. There are 14 residues in the CDR3. CDR3 amino acids: CASSQRNSFYEQYF. The CDR3 nucleotides are TGTGCCAGCAGCCAAAGGAACTCCTTCTACGAGCAGTACTTC.

This clonotype was picked up many times. The gene calls are TRBV9 and TRBJ2-6, with a weak D call TRBD1 (8 bases). This CDR3 region has 18 residues. The germline gives CDR1 SGDLS, CDR2 YYNGEE. V gave up 4 bases and J gave up 2 bases, with 19 bases separating them. CDR3 sequence (DNA): TGTGCCAGCAGCTTCCGGACAGGGAGGGGGACTGGGGCCAACGTCCTGACTTTC. Its protein product is CASSFRTGRGTGANVLTF.

This clonotype was picked up many times. The rearrangement links TRBV12-3 or TRBV12-4 to TRBJ2-7, with 8 positions matching TRBD1. The J segment lost 3 bases and the V segment lost 5 bases, leaving 12 bases of the junction unmatched. The CDR3 consists of 16 residues. The DNA for the CDR3 is TGTGCCAGCAGTCCCGGGACAGGCGCGCGAGTCTACGAGCAGTACTTC. Residues: CASSPGTGARVYEQYF.

The chain uses TRBV12-3 or TRBV12-4 and TRBJ1-6; tentatively, D is TRBD1 (5 bases). V was clipped by 7 bases and J by 0 bases, with 19 bases between them. This CDR3 is built from 18 residues. The CDR3 sequence: CASTGLTGYGSYNSPLHF. CDR3 DNA sequence: TGTGCCAGCACGGGCTTAACAGGTTACGGCTCCTATAATTCACCCCTCCACTTT.

This clonotype was recorded at least ten times. The V gene is TRBV27, the J gene TRBJ2-1, with a tentative D call TRBD2 (5 bases). Germline CDR1 is MNHEY and CDR2 is SMNVEV (reference sequence). The CDR3 consists of 16 residues. The V and J ends lost 6 bases and 5 bases respectively, with 20 bases between them. CDR3 coding DNA: TGTGCCAGCAGCGCTCAACGGACTTCTTCCAACAATGAGCAGTTCTTC. Translated: CASSAQRTSSNNEQFF.

This clonotype was detected only a few times. This sequence joins TRBV13 and TRBJ2-7; 8 bases align to TRBD1. V was pared by 5 bases and J by 5 bases, with 8 bases of the junction left unmatched. The CDR3 is 14 residues long. From germline, CDR1 is PRHDT and CDR2 FYEKMQ (reference sequence). CDR3 in DNA: TGTGCCAGCAGCAATCGACAGGGGTGGCACGAGCAGTACTTC. It encodes CASSNRQGWHEQYF.

The sample holds many counts of this clonotype. The rearrangement joins TRBV12-3 or TRBV12-4 to TRBJ2-5; TRBD2 matches 7 bases. CDR3 length equals 14 residues. The trim removed 6 bases at V and 2 bases at J, leaving 6 bases unmatched. CDR3 sequence: CASSPGGGQETQYF. CDR3 coding DNA: TGTGCCAGCAGCCCGGGGGGAGGTCAAGAGACCCAGTACTTC.

This clonotype was recorded at least ten times. The rearrangement links TRBV6-5 to TRBJ1-2; TRBD1 matches at 7 bases. The CDR3 length is 16 residues. With 5 bases clipped from V and 0 bases from J, the junction kept 9 bases outside the gene matches. Germline CDR1 reads MNHEY; CDR2 reads SVGAGI. CDR3: CASSTGTAGSNYGYTF. CDR3 sequence (DNA): TGTGCCAGCAGTACCGGGACAGCCGGCTCTAACTATGGCTACACCTTC.

This clonotype was recorded a few times. The chain employs TRBV7-2 and TRBJ2-7; D not certain. Germline assignment: CDR1 SGHTA and CDR2 FQGNSA. The CDR3 is 13 residues long. The germline V and J ends were trimmed by 3 bases and 6 bases, with 12 bases remaining between them. The CDR3 bases are TGTGCCAGCAGCTTGGGTAGTCCGGGCGAGCAGTACTTC. Residues: CASSLGSPGEQYF.

The table lists this clonotype with many counts. V gene TRBV7-9 combines with J gene TRBJ1-1; TRBD1 aligns across 10 bases. Germline V lookup: CDR1 SEHNR, CDR2 FQNEAQ (reference sequence). Germline trimming cut 5 bases from V and 7 bases from J; bases unmatched to any gene: 10. The CDR3 totals 15 residues. This CDR3 is CASSKTGGSESEAFF. The CDR3 DNA reads as TGTGCCAGCAGCAAGACAGGGGGCTCGGAGAGTGAAGCTTTCTTT. The full variable domain, with the rest looked up from reference TRBV7-9 and TRBJ1-1, is DTGVSQNPRHKITKRGQNVTFRCDPISEHNRLYWYRQTLGQGPEFLTYFQNEAQLEKSRLLSDRFSAERPKGSFSTLEIQRTEQGDSAMYLCASSKTGGSESEAFFGQGTRLTVV.

This clonotype was counted many times. The J gene is TRBJ2-2, the V gene TRBV7-3; D might be TRBD1 (5 bases). The CDR3 contains 16 residues. Per germline, CDR1 SGHTA and CDR2 FQGTGA. V was cut by 5 bases and J by 4 bases, with 17 bases left in between. The CDR3 sequence: CASSLGPLRGTGELFF. CDR3 coding DNA: TGTGCCAGCAGCCTTGGACCTTTAAGGGGCACCGGGGAGCTGTTTTTT.

This clonotype has ten or more counts. The CDR3 DNA reads TGTGCCATCAGTGACAGGACAGGGGGAAGAGAGACCCAGTACTTC. Translated: CAISDRTGGRETQYF. The chain uses TRBV10-3 and TRBJ2-5; 10 nucleotides line up with TRBD1. This CDR3 is built from 15 residues. The J segment lost 4 bases and the V segment lost 3 bases, leaving 5 bases of the junction unmatched. Germline assignment: CDR1 ENHRY and CDR2 SYGVKD.

This clonotype occurred once. A much larger clonotype is one base distant, so this may be a read error. The chain combines TRBV19 with TRBJ1-2, with TRBD1 as a possible D gene (5 bases). The V gene lost 6 bases and the J gene lost 5 bases, with 19 bases spanning the gap. CDR3 length: 15 residues. CDR1 is LNHDA and CDR2 is SQIVND in the germline V gene (reference sequence). The chain's CDR3 is CASRKRDGQGYGYTF. The DNA of the CDR3 is TGTGCCAGTAGAAAGCGGGACGGGCAAGGGTATGGCTACACCTTC.

This clonotype was found many times. This chain joins TRBV12-3 or TRBV12-4 and TRBJ1-4; no definite D call. The CDR3 consists of 12 residues. Trimming took 2 bases from V and 8 from J, leaving 6 bases between them. Here the CDR3 reads CASSLLREKLFF. The CDR3 DNA reads as TGTGCCAGCAGTTTACTTCGCGAAAAACTGTTTTTT.

This clonotype was seen ten or more times. The V and J genes are TRBV7-2 and TRBJ2-2, with D perhaps TRBD2 (6 bases). Germline V CDR1 and CDR2: SGHTA, FQGNSA. V lost 5 bases and J 7 bases, leaving 11 bases between the germline ends. This CDR3 comprises 13 residues. CDR3: CASSPGVGGELFF. CDR3 DNA: TGTGCCAGCAGCCCGGGGGTGGGCGGGGAGCTGTTTTTT.

This clonotype showed up many times. V usage is TRBV29-1 and J usage is TRBJ2-5; D call uncertain. This CDR3 spans 13 amino acids. Germline V CDR1 and CDR2: SQVTM, ANQGSEA. Trimming stripped 5 bases from V and 3 bases from J, with 13 bases between. Here the CDR3 reads CSVHMHQKETQYF. CDR3 in DNA: TGCAGCGTTCACATGCATCAAAAAGAGACCCAGTACTTC.

This clonotype was counted many times. The genes are TRBV28 and TRBJ2-2; the D gene could be TRBD1 or TRBD2 (5 bases each). This CDR3 has 14 amino acids. Trimming shortened V by 8 bases and J by 2 bases, and 12 bases separated the two germline ends. Germline loops: CDR1 MDHEN, CDR2 SYDVKM. For the CDR3, the DNA is TGTGCCAGCCGGGACCGCACAAACACCGGGGAGCTGTTTTTT. This encodes CASRDRTNTGELFF.

This clonotype was seen at least ten times. The chain carries TRBV12-3 or TRBV12-4 and TRBJ2-2; D remains ambiguous. The length of the CDR3 is 18 residues. The ends were cut back, 1 base at V and 0 bases at J, with 15 bases in the middle. DNA for the CDR3: TGTGCCAGCAGTTTAGTCCTGTCTGGGGTAACGAACACCGGGGAGCTGTTTTTT. This sequence encodes CASSLVLSGVTNTGELFF.

This clonotype occurred a few times. The chain carries TRBV7-9 and TRBJ2-7; D is unclear. The V gene lost 7 bases and the J gene lost 2 bases, with 15 bases spanning the gap. The germline CDR1 and CDR2 sequences are SEHNR and FQNEAQ (reference sequence). The CDR3 consists of 14 residues. The CDR3 is CASTQELSTYEQYF. The CDR3 DNA is TGTGCCAGCACCCAGGAGCTATCAACCTACGAGCAGTACTTC.

This clonotype has ten or more counts. The chain links TRBV6-5 to TRBJ2-3, with 12 bases aligning to TRBD2. CDR3 length: 14 residues. V dropped 7 bases and J dropped 3; count of bases not matched to a gene: 2. CDR1 is MNHEY and CDR2 is SVGAGI in the germline V gene. The CDR3 sequence is CASKTSGGTDTQYF. DNA of the CDR3: TGTGCCAGCAAGACTAGCGGGGGAACAGATACGCAGTATTTT.

This clonotype was recorded many times. The V call is TRBV20-1, the J call TRBJ2-1; D remains unclear. Germline V gives CDR1 DFQATT, CDR2 SNEGSKA (reference sequence). This CDR3 spans 16 amino acids. Trimming took off 7 bases at V and 2 bases at J, with 21 bases between the two ends. CDR3 region: CSVFGSGAKAYNEQFF. CDR3 nucleotide sequence: TGCAGTGTTTTTGGGTCGGGCGCAAAGGCCTACAATGAGCAGTTCTTC.

This clonotype has a handful of counts. The genes are TRBV7-9 and TRBJ2-1; no definite D call. Germline V CDR1 and CDR2: SEHNR, FQNEAQ (reference sequence). CDR3 length: 12 amino acids. V shed 7 bases and J shed 9 bases, with 13 bases lying between them. CDR3 DNA: TGTGCCAGCAACGAGAGGTCCGGTGAGCAGTTCTTC. Translation: CASNERSGEQFF.

This clonotype occurred many times. The chain couples TRBV4-1 to TRBJ2-1, with D uncertain. Germline V CDR1 and CDR2: MGHRA, YSYEKL. This CDR3 is 12 amino acids long. V lost 2 bases and J 10 bases, leaving 9 bases between the germline ends. CDR3: CASSQIVGEQFF. In DNA form, the CDR3 reads TGCGCCAGCAGCCAAATAGTCGGGGAGCAGTTCTTC.

This clonotype came up many times. The chain carries TRBV12-3 or TRBV12-4 and TRBJ2-2; TRBD1 is a possible D gene (6 bases). The CDR3 is made up of 14 amino acids. Trimming took 8 bases from V and 4 from J, leaving 14 bases between them. CDR3 coding DNA: TGTGCCAGCGGTCAGAAACAGGGCACCGGGGAGCTGTTTTTT. It encodes CASGQKQGTGELFF.

A note on this clonotype: A much larger clone is a single base away; this may be a read error. V is TRBV12-3 or TRBV12-4 and J is TRBJ1-5, with D perhaps matching TRBD1 (6 bases). This CDR3 comprises 17 residues. Trimming took off 1 base at V and 0 bases at J, with 13 bases between the two ends. This CDR3 reads CASSLGTALYSNQPQHF. In DNA form, the CDR3 reads TGTGCCAGCAGTTTAGGGACAGCTTTATATAGCAATCAGCCCCAGCATTTT.

In this sample, this clonotype turned up many times. The CDR3 DNA reads TGTGCCAGTTTACAGAGAGTTGGGACCCAGTACTTC. It specifies CASLQRVGTQYF. The chain is built from TRBV7-8 and TRBJ2-5; D unclear. The CDR3 totals 12 residues. Trimming left V 9 bases short and J 7 bases short, with 15 bases between. Germline V gives CDR1 SGHVS, CDR2 FQNEAQ. The full variable domain, in which reference TRBV7-8 and TRBJ2-5 provide the parts outside the CDR3, is GAGVSQSPRYKVAKRGQDVALRCDPISGHVSLFWYQQALGQGPEFLTYFQNEAQLDKSGLPSDRFFAERPEGSVSTLKIQRTQQEDSAVYLCASLQRVGTQYFGPGTRLLVL.